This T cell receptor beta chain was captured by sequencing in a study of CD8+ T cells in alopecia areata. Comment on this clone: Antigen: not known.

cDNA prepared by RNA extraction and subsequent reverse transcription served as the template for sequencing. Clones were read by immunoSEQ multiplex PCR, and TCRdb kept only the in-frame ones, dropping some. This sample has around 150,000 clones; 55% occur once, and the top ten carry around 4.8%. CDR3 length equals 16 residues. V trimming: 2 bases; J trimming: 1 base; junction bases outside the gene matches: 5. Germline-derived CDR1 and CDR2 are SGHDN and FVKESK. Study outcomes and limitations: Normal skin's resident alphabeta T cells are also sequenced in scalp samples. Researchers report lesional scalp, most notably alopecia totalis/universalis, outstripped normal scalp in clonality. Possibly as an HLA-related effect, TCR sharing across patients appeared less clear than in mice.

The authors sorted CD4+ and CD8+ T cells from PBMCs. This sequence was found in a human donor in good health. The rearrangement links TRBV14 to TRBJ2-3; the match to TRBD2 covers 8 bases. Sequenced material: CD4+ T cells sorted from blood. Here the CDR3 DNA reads TGTGCCAGCAGCCAAACTAGCGGACTGGGCACAGATACGCAGTATTTT. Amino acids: CASSQTSGLGTDTQYF.